In this sample, the clone carrying this TCR beta chain turned up once. The CDR3 is 15 residues long. Germline CDR1 reads SGHNT; CDR2 reads YENEEA. With 1 base removed from V and 0 bases from J, the gap between germline ends came to 10 bases. The source of the sample is a study of shared clonotypes between healthy human individuals. Naive CD8 populations comprised CD45RO-negative cells positively selected for CCR7, excluding terminally differentiated effector memory CD45RA+ cells. Several immunoSEQ plates received, in even portions, the genomic DNA of each subset. Generated by immunoSEQ multiplex PCR, the TCRdb table keeps only in-frame clones and is missing some. The table has roughly 2,000,000 clones, about 95% seen once.

The TCR sequence derives from a man younger than 35 in good health. The sample consisted of naive CD8+ T cells sorted from blood. This chain links TRBV11-3 with TRBJ2-7; no clear D gene. Here the CDR3 DNA reads TGTGCCAGCAGCTTAGGTCAGGACGGCTCCTACGAGCAGTACTTC. Amino acids: CASSLGQDGSYEQYF.